This T cell receptor (beta chain) was recovered during a study of T-cell memory formation after mild COVID-19. Study information: Largely donor-specific sequence clusters came from a couple of donors. Whole-study findings and limits: Some responding clones appeared in pre-infection memory, suggesting cross-reactive memory joined. CD4/CD8 balance held among clones contracting day 15 to 85, and later expanders leaned CD4+.

In its sample, this clonotype was seen a few times. Its antigen remains unidentified. Using its own MiXCR run on the 5' RACE reads, TCRdb lists one record per CDR3 protein. Of 150,000 to 200,000 distinct CDR3 sequences in the sample, around 13% were seen once. The V gene's germline CDR1 is KGHSH and CDR2 LQKENI. CDR3 length equals 14 residues. Trimming removed 0 bases from V and 3 bases from J, with 8 bases in between. The specimen sequenced was PBMCs or a T cell subset sorted from them (not recorded which). This chain uses TRBV18 with TRBJ1-2; the D gene is possibly TRBD1 (5 bases). This clonotype was obtained from an adult woman who had mild COVID-19 (a few samples of this study predate the infection). Cell type and time point are not known. The CDR3 here is CASSPPPGYYGYTF. For the CDR3, the DNA is TGTGCCAGCTCACCACCTCCAGGGTACTATGGCTACACCTTC.